A selection of T cell receptor beta chains follows, all from one sample in a study of OX40 agonist ivuxolimab in advanced cancers. TCRdb's table, derived via immunoSEQ multiplex PCR, lists solely in-frame clones and lacks some. The table records 42,000 or so clones, 80% to 90% of them present only once. The sample was CD4+ or CD8+ T cells sorted from blood, taken in a trial of the OX40 agonist ivuxolimab. The receptors come from an adult with an advanced solid tumor such as melanoma, head and neck, liver or kidney cancer. CDR3s include the opening cysteine and the closing phenylalanine or tryptophan. D genes are given only for firm matches. Clone size is shown for a subset of rows, as once, few, many or a class of expanded clone.

CDR3aa: CASSLALQGSDYTF
CDR3nt: TGTGCCAGCAGCTTAGCCCTTCAGGGCAGTGACTACACCTTC
abundance: -
d_gene: -
j_gene: TRBJ1-2
v_gene: TRBV7-2

CDR3aa: CASSLARGLFSGNTIYF
CDR3nt: TGTGCCAGCAGCTTAGCGCGTGGCCTCTTTTCTGGAAACACCATATATTTT
abundance: -
d_gene: -
j_gene: TRBJ1-3
v_gene: TRBV7-9

CDR3aa: CASSGGAPYGYTF
CDR3nt: TGTGCCAGCAGCGGGGGGGCTCCCTATGGCTACACCTTC
abundance: -
d_gene: -
j_gene: TRBJ1-2
v_gene: TRBV6-6

CDR3aa: CASSSHSGRGYEQYF
CDR3nt: TGTGCCAGCAGTTCCCATAGCGGGAGGGGATACGAGCAGTACTTC
abundance: -
d_gene: TRBD2
j_gene: TRBJ2-7
v_gene: TRBV28

CDR3aa: CASSLEGLAGDTSIGELFF
CDR3nt: TGCGCCAGCAGCTTGGAAGGGCTAGCGGGAGACACATCCATCGGGGAGCTGTTTTTT
abundance: once
d_gene: TRBD2
j_gene: TRBJ2-2
v_gene: TRBV5-1

CDR3aa: CASSIDHQEKAQPQHF
CDR3nt: TGTGCCAGTAGTATAGATCACCAGGAAAAAGCCCAGCCCCAGCATTTT
abundance: -
d_gene: -
j_gene: TRBJ1-5
v_gene: TRBV19

CDR3aa: CAISDPTSYEQYF
CDR3nt: TGTGCCATCAGTGACCCTACCTCCTACGAGCAGTACTTC
abundance: -
d_gene: -
j_gene: TRBJ2-7
v_gene: TRBV10-3

CDR3aa: CASSYSYFSNQPQHF
CDR3nt: TGTGCCAGCAGTTACTCGTACTTTAGCAATCAGCCCCAGCATTTT
abundance: -
d_gene: -
j_gene: TRBJ1-5
v_gene: TRBV6-5

CDR3aa: CASSFLGRTGLAAEQYF
CDR3nt: TGTGCCAGCAGTTTTCTAGGCAGGACAGGACTAGCGGCAGAGCAGTACTTC
abundance: once
d_gene: TRBD2
j_gene: TRBJ2-7
v_gene: TRBV28

CDR3aa: CASSAEGSGNTEAFF
CDR3nt: TGTGCCAGCAGTGCCGAGGGCTCAGGGAACACTGAAGCTTTCTTT
abundance: -
d_gene: -
j_gene: TRBJ1-1
v_gene: TRBV2

CDR3aa: CASRTTGDYSYNEQFF
CDR3nt: TGTGCCAGCAGAACAACAGGAGACTACTCCTACAATGAGCAGTTCTTC
abundance: -
d_gene: -
j_gene: TRBJ2-1
v_gene: TRBV28

CDR3aa: CASSLHGRPQHF
CDR3nt: TGTGCCAGCAGCCTACATGGAAGGCCCCAGCATTTT
abundance: -
d_gene: -
j_gene: TRBJ1-5
v_gene: TRBV7-8

CDR3aa: CASSYSTGGGNQPQHF
CDR3nt: TGTGCCAGCAGTTACTCGACGGGGGGCGGCAATCAGCCCCAGCATTTT
abundance: few
d_gene: -
j_gene: TRBJ1-5
v_gene: TRBV6-6